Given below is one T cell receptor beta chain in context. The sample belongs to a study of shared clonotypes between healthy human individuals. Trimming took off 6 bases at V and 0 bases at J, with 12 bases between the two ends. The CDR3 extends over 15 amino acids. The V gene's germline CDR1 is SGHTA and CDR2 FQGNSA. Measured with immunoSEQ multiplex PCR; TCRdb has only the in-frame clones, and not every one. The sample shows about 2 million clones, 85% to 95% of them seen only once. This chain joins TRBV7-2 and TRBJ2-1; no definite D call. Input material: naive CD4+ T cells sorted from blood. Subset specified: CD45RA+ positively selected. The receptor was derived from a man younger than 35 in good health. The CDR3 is CASRETSSSYNEQFF. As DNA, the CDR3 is TGTGCCAGCAGAGAAACTTCCAGCTCCTACAATGAGCAGTTCTTC.